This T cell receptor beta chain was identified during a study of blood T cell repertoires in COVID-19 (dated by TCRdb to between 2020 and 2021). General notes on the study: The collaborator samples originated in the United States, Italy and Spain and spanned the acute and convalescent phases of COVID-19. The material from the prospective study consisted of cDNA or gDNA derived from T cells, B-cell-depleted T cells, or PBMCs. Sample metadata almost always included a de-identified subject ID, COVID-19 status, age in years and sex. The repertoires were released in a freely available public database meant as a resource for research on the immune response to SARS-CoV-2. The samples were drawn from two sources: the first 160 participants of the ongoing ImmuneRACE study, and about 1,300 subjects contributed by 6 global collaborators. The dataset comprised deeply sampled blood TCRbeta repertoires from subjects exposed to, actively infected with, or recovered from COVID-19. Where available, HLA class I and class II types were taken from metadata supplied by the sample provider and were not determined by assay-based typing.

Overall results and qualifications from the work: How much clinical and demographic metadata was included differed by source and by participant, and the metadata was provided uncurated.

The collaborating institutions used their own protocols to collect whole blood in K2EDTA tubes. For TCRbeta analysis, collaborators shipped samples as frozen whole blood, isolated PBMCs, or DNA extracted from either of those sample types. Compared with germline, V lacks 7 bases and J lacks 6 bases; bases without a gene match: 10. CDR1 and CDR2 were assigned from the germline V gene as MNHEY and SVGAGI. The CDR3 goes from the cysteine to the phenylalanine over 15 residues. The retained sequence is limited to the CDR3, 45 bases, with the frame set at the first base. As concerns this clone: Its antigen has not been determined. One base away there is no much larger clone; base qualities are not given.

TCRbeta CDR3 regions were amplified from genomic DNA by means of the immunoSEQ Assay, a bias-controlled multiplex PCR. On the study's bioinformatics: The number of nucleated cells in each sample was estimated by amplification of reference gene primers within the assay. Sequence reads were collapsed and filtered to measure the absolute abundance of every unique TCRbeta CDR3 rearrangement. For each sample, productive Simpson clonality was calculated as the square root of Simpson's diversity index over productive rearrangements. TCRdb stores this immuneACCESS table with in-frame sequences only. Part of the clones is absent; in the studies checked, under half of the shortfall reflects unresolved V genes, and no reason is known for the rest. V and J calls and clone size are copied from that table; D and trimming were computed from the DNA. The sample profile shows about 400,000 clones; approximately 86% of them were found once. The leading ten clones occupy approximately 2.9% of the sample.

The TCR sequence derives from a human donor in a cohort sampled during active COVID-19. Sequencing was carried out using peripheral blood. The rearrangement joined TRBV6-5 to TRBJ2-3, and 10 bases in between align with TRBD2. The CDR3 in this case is CASIRAGGPMDTQYF. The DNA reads TGTGCCAGCATTAGAGCGGGAGGGCCAATGGATACGCAGTATTTT.